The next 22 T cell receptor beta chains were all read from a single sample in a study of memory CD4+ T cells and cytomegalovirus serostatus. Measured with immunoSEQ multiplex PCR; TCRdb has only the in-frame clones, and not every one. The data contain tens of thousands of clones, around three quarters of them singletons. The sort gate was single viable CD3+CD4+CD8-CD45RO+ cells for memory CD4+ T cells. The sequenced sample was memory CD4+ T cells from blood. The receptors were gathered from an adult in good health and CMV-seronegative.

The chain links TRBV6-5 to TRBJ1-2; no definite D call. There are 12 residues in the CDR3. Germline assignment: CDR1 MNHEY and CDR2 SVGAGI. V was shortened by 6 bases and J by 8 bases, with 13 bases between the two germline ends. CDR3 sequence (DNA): TGTGCCAGCAGAAAACGAGCGACGGGCTACACCTTC. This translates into CASRKRATGYTF.

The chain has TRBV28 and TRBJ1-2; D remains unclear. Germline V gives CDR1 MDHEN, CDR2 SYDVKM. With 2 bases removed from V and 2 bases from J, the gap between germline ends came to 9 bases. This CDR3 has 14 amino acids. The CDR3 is CASSLGSGNYGYTF. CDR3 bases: TGTGCCAGCAGTTTAGGTTCAGGAAACTATGGCTACACCTTC.

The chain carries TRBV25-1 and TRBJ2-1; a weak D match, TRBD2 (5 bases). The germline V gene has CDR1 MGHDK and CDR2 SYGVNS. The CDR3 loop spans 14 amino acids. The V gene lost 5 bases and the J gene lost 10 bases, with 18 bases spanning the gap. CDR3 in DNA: TGTGCCAGCAGTCGACCCGCTACTACGGGAGAGCAGTTCTTC. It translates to CASSRPATTGEQFF.

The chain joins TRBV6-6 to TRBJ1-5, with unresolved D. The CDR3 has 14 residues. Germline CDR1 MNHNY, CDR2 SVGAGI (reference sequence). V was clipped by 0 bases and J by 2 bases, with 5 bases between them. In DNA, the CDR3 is TGTGCCAGCAGTTACTCGCGCGGCAATCAGCCCCAGCATTTT. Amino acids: CASSYSRGNQPQHF.

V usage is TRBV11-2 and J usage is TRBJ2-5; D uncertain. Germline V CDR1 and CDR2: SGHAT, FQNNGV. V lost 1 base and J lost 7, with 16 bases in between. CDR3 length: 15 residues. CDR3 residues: CASSLGFEAAGTQYF. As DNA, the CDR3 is TGTGCCAGCAGCTTAGGTTTTGAGGCCGCCGGGACCCAGTACTTC.

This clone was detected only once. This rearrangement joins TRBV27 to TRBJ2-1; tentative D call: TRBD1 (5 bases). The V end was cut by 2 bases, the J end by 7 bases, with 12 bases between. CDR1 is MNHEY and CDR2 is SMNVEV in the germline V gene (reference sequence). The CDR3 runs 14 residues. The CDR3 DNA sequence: TGTGCCAGCAGTTTAGACAGAGTGGCGAATGAGCAGTTCTTC. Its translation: CASSLDRVANEQFF.

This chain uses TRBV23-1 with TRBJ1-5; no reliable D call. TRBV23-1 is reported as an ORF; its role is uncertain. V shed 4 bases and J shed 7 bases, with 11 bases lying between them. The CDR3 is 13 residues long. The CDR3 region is CASSPRAWQPQHF. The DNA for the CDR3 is TGCGCCAGCAGTCCACGGGCTTGGCAGCCCCAGCATTTT.

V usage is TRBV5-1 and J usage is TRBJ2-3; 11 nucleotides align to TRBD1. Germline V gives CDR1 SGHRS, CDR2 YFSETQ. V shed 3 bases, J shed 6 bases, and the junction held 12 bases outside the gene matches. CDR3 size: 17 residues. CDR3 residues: CASSWTPDRGRGDTQYF. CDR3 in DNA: TGCGCCAGCAGCTGGACTCCGGACAGGGGGCGCGGGGATACGCAGTATTTT.

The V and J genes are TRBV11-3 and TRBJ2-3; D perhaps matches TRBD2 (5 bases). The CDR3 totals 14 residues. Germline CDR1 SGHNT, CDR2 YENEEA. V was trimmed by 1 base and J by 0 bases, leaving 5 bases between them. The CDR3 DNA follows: TGTGCCAGCAGCTTAGGAGGGAGCACAGATACGCAGTATTTT. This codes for CASSLGGSTDTQYF. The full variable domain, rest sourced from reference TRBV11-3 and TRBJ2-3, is EAGVVQSPRYKIIEKKQPVAFWCNPISGHNTLYWYLQNLGQGPELLIRYENEEAVDDSQLPKDRFSAERLKGVDSTLKIQPAELGDSAVYLCASSLGGSTDTQYFGPGTRLTVL.

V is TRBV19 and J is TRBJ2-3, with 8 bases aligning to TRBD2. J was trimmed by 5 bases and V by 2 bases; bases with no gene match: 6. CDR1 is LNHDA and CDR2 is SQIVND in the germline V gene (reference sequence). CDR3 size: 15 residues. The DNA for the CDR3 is TGTGCCAGTAGTATATTAAGCGGGAGAGGAGATACGCAGTATTTT. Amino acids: CASSILSGRGDTQYF.

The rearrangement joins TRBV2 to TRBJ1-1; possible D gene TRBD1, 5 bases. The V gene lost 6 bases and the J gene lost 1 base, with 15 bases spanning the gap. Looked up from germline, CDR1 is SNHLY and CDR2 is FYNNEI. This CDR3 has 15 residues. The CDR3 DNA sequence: TGTGCCAGCAGCCGGGGACGACGAGAGAACACTGAAGCTTTCTTT. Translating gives CASSRGRRENTEAFF. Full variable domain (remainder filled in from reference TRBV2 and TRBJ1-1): EPEVTQTPSHQVTQMGQEVILRCVPISNHLYFYWYRQILGQKVEFLVSFYNNEISEKSEIFDDQFSVERPDGSNFTLKIRSTKLEDSAMYFCASSRGRRENTEAFFGQGTRLTVV.

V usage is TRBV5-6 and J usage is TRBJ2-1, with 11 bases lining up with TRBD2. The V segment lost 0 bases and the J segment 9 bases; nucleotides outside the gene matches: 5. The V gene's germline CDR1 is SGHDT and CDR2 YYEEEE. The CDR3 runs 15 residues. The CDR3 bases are TGTGCCAGCAGCTTGGAACTAGCGGGAGTCACTGAGCAGTTCTTC. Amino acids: CASSLELAGVTEQFF.

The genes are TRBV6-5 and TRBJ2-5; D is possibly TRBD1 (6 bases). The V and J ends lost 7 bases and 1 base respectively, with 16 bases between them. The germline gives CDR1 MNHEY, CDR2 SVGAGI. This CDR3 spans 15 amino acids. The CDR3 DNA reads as TGTGCCAGCAACACGGGACAATGGGCCCAAGAGACCCAGTACTTC. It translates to CASNTGQWAQETQYF.

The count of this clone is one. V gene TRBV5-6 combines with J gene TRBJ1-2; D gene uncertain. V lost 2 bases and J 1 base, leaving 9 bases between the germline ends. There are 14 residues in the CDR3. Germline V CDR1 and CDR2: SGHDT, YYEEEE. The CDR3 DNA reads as TGTGCCAGCAGCTTCGGTTCCCTTAACTATGGCTACACCTTC. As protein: CASSFGSLNYGYTF.

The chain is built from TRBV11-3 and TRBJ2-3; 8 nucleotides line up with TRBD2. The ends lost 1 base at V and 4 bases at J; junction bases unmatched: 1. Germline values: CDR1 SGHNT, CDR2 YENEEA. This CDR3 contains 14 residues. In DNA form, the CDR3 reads TGTGCCAGCAGCTTAGGACTAGCGCCAGATACGCAGTATTTT. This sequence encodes CASSLGLAPDTQYF.

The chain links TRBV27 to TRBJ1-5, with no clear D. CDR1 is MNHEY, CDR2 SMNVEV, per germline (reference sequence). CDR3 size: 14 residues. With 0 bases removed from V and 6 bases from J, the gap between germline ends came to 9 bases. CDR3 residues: CASSLSTTGQPQHF. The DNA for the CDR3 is TGTGCCAGCAGTTTATCGACCACGGGTCAGCCCCAGCATTTT.

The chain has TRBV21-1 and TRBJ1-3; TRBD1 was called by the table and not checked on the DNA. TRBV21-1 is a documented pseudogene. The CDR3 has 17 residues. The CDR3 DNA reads TGTGCCAGCAGCAAAGGAGGGGGTCCCCTCTCTGGAAACACCATATATTTT. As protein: CASSKGGGPLSGNTIYF.

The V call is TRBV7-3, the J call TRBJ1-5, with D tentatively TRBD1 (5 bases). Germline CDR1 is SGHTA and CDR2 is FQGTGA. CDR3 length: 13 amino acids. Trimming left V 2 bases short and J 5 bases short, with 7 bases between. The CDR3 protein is CASSLDRDQPQHF. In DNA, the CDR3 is TGTGCCAGCAGCTTAGACAGAGATCAGCCCCAGCATTTT. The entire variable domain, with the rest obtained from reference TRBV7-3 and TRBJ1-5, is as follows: GAGVSQTPSNKVTEKGKYVELRCDPISGHTALYWYRQSLGQGPEFLIYFQGTGAADDSGLPNDRFFAVRPEGSVSTLKIQRTERGDSAVYLCASSLDRDQPQHFGDGTRLSIL.

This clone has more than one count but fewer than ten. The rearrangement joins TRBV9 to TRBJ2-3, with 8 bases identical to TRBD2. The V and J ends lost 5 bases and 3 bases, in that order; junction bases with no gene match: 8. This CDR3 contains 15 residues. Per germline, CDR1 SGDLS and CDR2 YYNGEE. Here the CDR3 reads CASSSGVAGTDTQYF. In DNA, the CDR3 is TGTGCCAGCAGTTCGGGGGTAGCGGGAACAGATACGCAGTATTTT. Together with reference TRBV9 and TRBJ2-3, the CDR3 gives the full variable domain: DSGVTQTPKHLITATGQRVTLRCSPRSGDLSVYWYQQSLDQGLQFLIQYYNGEERAKGNILERFSAQQFPDLHSELNLSSLELGDSALYFCASSSGVAGTDTQYFGPGTRLTVL.

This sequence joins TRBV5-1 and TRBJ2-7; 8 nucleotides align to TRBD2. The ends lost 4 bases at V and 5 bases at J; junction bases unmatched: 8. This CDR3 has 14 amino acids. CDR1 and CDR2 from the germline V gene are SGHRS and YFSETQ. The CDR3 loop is CASSPSGRADEQYF. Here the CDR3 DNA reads TGCGCCAGCAGCCCCAGCGGGAGAGCTGACGAGCAGTACTTC.

The DNA of the CDR3 is TGTGCCAGCAGCCAGGGACTAGCGGCGCAAGAGACCCAGTACTTC. Amino acid sequence: CASSQGLAAQETQYF. The chain employs TRBV2 and TRBJ2-5, with 11 bases fitting TRBD2. The CDR3 has 15 amino acids. Germline V lookup: CDR1 SNHLY, CDR2 FYNNEI. V gave up 6 bases and J gave up 2 bases; unmatched junction bases: 5. Supplemented by reference TRBV2 and TRBJ2-5, the full variable domain reads EPEVTQTPSHQVTQMGQEVILRCVPISNHLYFYWYRQILGQKVEFLVSFYNNEISEKSEIFDDQFSVERPDGSNFTLKIRSTKLEDSAMYFCASSQGLAAQETQYFGPGTRLLVL.

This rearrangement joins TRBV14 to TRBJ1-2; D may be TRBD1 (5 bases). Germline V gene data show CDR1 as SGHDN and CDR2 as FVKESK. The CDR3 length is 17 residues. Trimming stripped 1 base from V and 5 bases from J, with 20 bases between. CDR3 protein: CASSQALGGTEFYGYTF. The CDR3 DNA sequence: TGTGCCAGCAGCCAAGCCCTTGGGGGGACGGAGTTTTATGGCTACACCTTC.